One sample yielded the 26 T cell receptor beta chains listed below, sequenced in a study of T cell responses to AZD1222 COVID-19 vaccine. Repertoires were generated with immunoSEQ multiplex PCR, while TCRdb's copy carries only in-frame clones and drops some. Here the sample spans 55,000 to 65,000 clones, roughly 80% being singletons. The sequenced sample was peripheral blood, obtained 28 days after the second AZD1222 dose. The receptors here all came from an adult who received the AZD1222 COVID-19 vaccine.

The chain uses TRBV11-2 and TRBJ1-1; D not resolved. Trimming pared 8 bases from V and 6 bases from J, leaving 16 bases between. Per the germline V gene, CDR1 is SGHAT and CDR2 is FQNNGV. The CDR3 has 13 amino acids. For the CDR3, the DNA is TGTGCCAGCCTAATTCAGTTTGACGCTGAAGCTTTCTTT. Translated: CASLIQFDAEAFF.

The V and J genes are TRBV11-2 and TRBJ1-6; D gene unclear. V lost 5 bases and J lost 9, with 23 bases in between. Germline V gene sequence: CDR1 SGHAT, CDR2 FQNNGV. The CDR3 sequence is 17 residues long. The CDR3 is CASSPLGLTGGGSPLHF. The CDR3 region has the DNA TGTGCCAGCAGCCCCCTGGGGTTGACGGGAGGCGGTTCACCCCTCCACTTT.

The V gene is TRBV27, the J gene TRBJ2-1; 9 bases are shared with TRBD2. The V gene end was trimmed by 3 bases and the J gene end by 9 bases; junction bases not matched to a gene: 9. CDR3 size: 15 residues. Germline V gene data show CDR1 as MNHEY and CDR2 as SMNVEV (reference sequence). CDR3 protein: CASSFPSGGSGEQFF. The CDR3 DNA reads as TGTGCCAGCAGTTTTCCAAGCGGGGGGTCCGGTGAGCAGTTCTTC.

V and J are TRBV7-6 and TRBJ2-3, with D unresolved. CDR3 length: 11 residues. The V end was cut by 0 bases, the J end by 9 bases, with 4 bases between. Per the germline V gene, CDR1 is SGHVS and CDR2 is FNYEAQ. For the CDR3, the DNA is TGTGCCAGCAGCTTAGCGAACACGCAGTATTTT. Its translation: CASSLANTQYF.

V gene TRBV5-6 combines with J gene TRBJ2-6; D gene ambiguous. Germline loops: CDR1 SGHDT, CDR2 YYEEEE. The CDR3 consists of 18 residues. The V end was cut by 2 bases, the J end by 4 bases, with 19 bases between. CDR3 loop: CASSFTNPAARGANVLTF. As DNA, the CDR3 is TGTGCCAGCAGCTTTACTAACCCAGCAGCTCGGGGGGCCAACGTCCTGACTTTC.

V usage is TRBV2 and J usage is TRBJ2-3, with 8 bases aligning to TRBD2. The CDR3 is 14 amino acids. Germline V gene sequence: CDR1 SNHLY, CDR2 FYNNEI. V lost 6 bases and J lost 5; bases outside the gene matches: 7. CDR3 sequence: CASSWGLDLDTQYF. CDR3 coding DNA: TGTGCCAGCAGCTGGGGACTAGACCTAGATACGCAGTATTTT.

V usage is TRBV28 and J usage is TRBJ1-1; 10 nucleotides align to TRBD1. Germline V gene lookup returns CDR1 MDHEN and CDR2 SYDVKM. The J segment lost 2 bases and the V segment lost 4 bases, leaving 7 bases of the junction unmatched. This CDR3 contains 16 residues. The CDR3 DNA reads TGTGCCAGCAGTTCCTGGACAGGGGGGATTAACACTGAAGCTTTCTTT. This translates into CASSSWTGGINTEAFF.

The CDR3 DNA sequence: TGTGCCAGCAGCTTATTGGGGGTCTACACCGGGGAGCTGTTTTTT. Translating it yields CASSLLGVYTGELFF. The chain recombines TRBV7-2 with TRBJ2-2, with D perhaps being TRBD1 or TRBD2 (5 bases each). The CDR3 runs to 15 residues. V lost 2 bases and J lost 3, with 10 bases in between. Germline CDR1 and CDR2: SGHTA and FQGNSA.

The J gene is TRBJ2-3, the V gene TRBV11-3, with 7 positions matching TRBD2. The CDR3 contains 12 residues. Germline CDR1 is SGHNT and CDR2 is YENEEA. With V trimmed by 1 base and J by 13 bases, 5 bases remained unmatched. CDR3 in DNA: TGTGCCAGCAGCTTAGTAGGTGCGGGGGAGTATTTT. Amino acid sequence: CASSLVGAGEYF.

The V gene is TRBV27, the J gene TRBJ2-7, with 8 bases identical to TRBD2. V lost 2 bases and J lost 2; bases outside the gene matches: 5. Looked up from germline, CDR1 is MNHEY and CDR2 is SMNVEV (reference sequence). The CDR3 contains 15 residues. In DNA form, the CDR3 reads TGTGCCAGCAGTTTAGGCGGGGGGTTCGCCTACGAGCAGTACTTC. It is translated as CASSLGGGFAYEQYF.

The CDR3 loop reads CASRGQTYNSPLHF. CDR3 nucleotides: TGTGCCAGCAGAGGACAAACCTATAATTCACCCCTCCACTTT. The J gene is TRBJ1-6, the V gene TRBV6-6; TRBD1 might be the D (5 bases). The CDR3 covers 14 residues. V lost 6 bases, J lost 2 bases, and 8 bases lay in between. Germline CDR1 MNHNY, CDR2 SVGAGI (reference sequence).

V and J are TRBV28 and TRBJ1-6; TRBD1 matches at 8 bases. The V gene end was trimmed by 1 base and the J gene end by 2 bases; junction bases not matched to a gene: 16. Per the germline V gene, CDR1 is MDHEN and CDR2 is SYDVKM. The CDR3 has 21 residues. In DNA form, the CDR3 reads TGTGCCAGCAGTTTATTGGACTGGGCAGGGGGCCGCCGCGCCTATAATTCACCCCTCCACTTT. Its translation: CASSLLDWAGGRRAYNSPLHF.

The V call is TRBV28, the J call TRBJ2-7; possibly TRBD2 for D (5 bases). Per germline, CDR1 MDHEN and CDR2 SYDVKM. The CDR3 spans 15 residues. V shed 6 bases and J shed 5 bases, with 20 bases lying between them. CDR3: CASSPRGIGSNEQYF. The DNA for the CDR3 is TGTGCCAGCAGCCCTCGGGGTATCGGGTCGAACGAGCAGTACTTC.

The chain recombines TRBV6-1 with TRBJ1-1; 9 bases align to TRBD1. Germline V gene sequence: CDR1 MNHNS, CDR2 SASEGT. This CDR3 is built from 17 residues. The ends lost 4 bases at V and 1 base at J; junction bases unmatched: 10. CDR3 sequence reads: CASSVPWDRAANTEAFF. DNA of the CDR3: TGTGCCAGCAGTGTACCGTGGGACAGGGCAGCGAACACTGAAGCTTTCTTT.

The CDR3 nucleotides are TGTGCCAGCAGCTCCTCGCAGAGTAACTATGGCTACACCTTC. Amino acid sequence: CASSSSQSNYGYTF. The chain recombines TRBV7-2 with TRBJ1-2, with D hard to call. CDR1 is SGHTA and CDR2 is FQGNSA in the germline V gene. The CDR3 extends over 14 amino acids. V lost 4 bases and J 1 base, leaving 10 bases between the germline ends.

The chain uses TRBV6-5 and TRBJ1-1, with a weak D call TRBD1 (6 bases). The ends were cut back, 4 bases at V and 1 base at J, with 10 bases in the middle. CDR1 and CDR2 (germline): MNHEY, SVGAGI. This CDR3 has 14 amino acids. The CDR3 sequence is CASSSLGGNTEAFF. In DNA, the CDR3 is TGTGCCAGCAGTTCCCTAGGGGGGAACACTGAAGCTTTCTTT.

This chain joins TRBV28 and TRBJ2-7; 7 bases agree with TRBD1. CDR1 is MDHEN and CDR2 is SYDVKM in the germline V gene. V trimming: 10 bases; J trimming: 3 bases; junction bases outside the gene matches: 12. The CDR3 runs 14 residues. The CDR3 bases are TGTGCCACCACCCGAGACAGGGATTTCTACGAGCAGTACTTC. Amino acid sequence: CATTRDRDFYEQYF.

The sample holds one count of this clone. This chain uses TRBV4-1 with TRBJ1-6; 9 positions agree with TRBD1. Trimming took 1 base from V and 7 from J; bases not matched to a gene: 2. Germline CDR1 MGHRA, CDR2 YSYEKL. CDR3 length equals 15 residues. The CDR3 sequence: CASSQGDRENSPLHF. In DNA, the CDR3 is TGCGCCAGCAGCCAAGGGGACAGGGAAAATTCACCCCTCCACTTT.

The chain has TRBV30 and TRBJ2-4; TRBD1 is a possible D gene (6 bases). The CDR3 consists of 17 residues. V was trimmed by 5 bases and J by 0 bases, leaving 20 bases between them. Germline-derived CDR1 and CDR2 are GTSNPN and SVGIG (reference sequence). The CDR3 spells CAWSASRTALAKNIQYF. CDR3 in DNA: TGTGCCTGGTCAGCTAGCAGGACAGCACTAGCCAAAAACATTCAGTACTTC. Together with reference TRBV30 and TRBJ2-4, the CDR3 gives the full variable domain: SQTIHQWPATLVQPVGSPLSLECTVEGTSNPNLYWYRQAAGRGLQLLFYSVGIGQISSEVPQNLSASRPQDRQFILSSKKLLLSDSGFYLCAWSASRTALAKNIQYFGAGTRLSVL.

This chain connects TRBV3-1 (or the pseudogene TRBV3-2) to TRBJ2-2, with TRBD2 identical over 9 bases. The CDR3 sequence is 16 residues long. Germline CDR1 reads LGHDT; CDR2 reads YNNKEL (reference sequence). The ends lost 3 bases at V and 0 bases at J; junction bases unmatched: 2. The CDR3, as DNA: TGTGCCAGCAGCCATAGCGGGGGTGCGAACACCGGGGAGCTGTTTTTT. This encodes CASSHSGGANTGELFF.

The CDR3 DNA is TGTGCCAGCAATAGCGGGGACTACAATGAGCAGTTCTTC. Its protein is CASNSGDYNEQFF. The rearrangement uses TRBV2 and TRBJ2-1; 8 positions match TRBD2. The ends lost 7 bases at V and 3 bases at J; junction bases unmatched: 2. This CDR3 spans 13 amino acids. CDR1 and CDR2 from the germline V gene are SNHLY and FYNNEI.

This clone was detected a few times. V is TRBV2 and J is TRBJ2-1; D is ambiguous. The ends were cut back, 1 base at V and 0 bases at J, with 10 bases in the middle. The CDR3 has 16 amino acids. Germline V gene sequence: CDR1 SNHLY, CDR2 FYNNEI. The CDR3 here is CASSEDGWSSYNEQFF. The CDR3 nucleotides are TGTGCCAGCAGTGAAGACGGCTGGAGCTCCTACAATGAGCAGTTCTTC.

DNA for the CDR3: TGTGCCAGCTCCATCGGGGCCTACAATGAGCAGTTCTTC. This codes for CASSIGAYNEQFF. The V gene is TRBV18, the J gene TRBJ2-1, with a possible D match to TRBD2 (5 bases). Trimming left V 6 bases short and J 2 bases short, with 8 bases between. The CDR3 is 13 amino acids. Germline CDR1 reads KGHSH; CDR2 reads LQKENI. Full variable domain (rest looked up from reference TRBV18 and TRBJ2-1): NAGVMQNPRHLVRRRGQEARLRCSPMKGHSHVYWYRQLPEEGLKFMVYLQKENIIDESGMPKERFSAEFPKEGPSILRIQQVVRGDSAAYFCASSIGAYNEQFFGPGTRLTVL.

J is TRBJ2-2 and V is TRBV10-3; 8 nucleotides line up with TRBD1. V lost 0 bases to trimming and J lost 1 base; unmatched junction nucleotides: 1. Germline CDR1 reads ENHRY; CDR2 reads SYGVKD. The CDR3 covers 16 residues. CDR3 residues: CAISESGQGNTGELFF. The CDR3 DNA reads TGTGCCATCAGTGAGTCAGGACAGGGGAACACCGGGGAGCTGTTTTTT.

The genes are TRBV12-5 and TRBJ2-5; TRBD2 matches at 8 bases. The germline CDR1 and CDR2 sequences are LGHNT and FRNRAP. The CDR3 has 14 amino acids. The V segment lost 1 base and the J segment 4 bases; nucleotides outside the gene matches: 2. CDR3 in amino acids: CASGLGSGVETQYF. DNA for the CDR3: TGTGCTAGTGGTTTGGGTAGCGGGGTAGAGACCCAGTACTTC.

J is TRBJ2-2 and V is TRBV10-3; 9 bases fit TRBD2. The CDR3 is 16 residues long. Trimming took 4 bases from V and 0 from J; bases not matched to a gene: 3. Germline lookup yields CDR1 ENHRY and CDR2 SYGVKD. The CDR3 loop reads CAISGIAGANTGELFF. CDR3 nucleotides: TGTGCCATCAGTGGTATAGCGGGGGCGAACACCGGGGAGCTGTTTTTT.